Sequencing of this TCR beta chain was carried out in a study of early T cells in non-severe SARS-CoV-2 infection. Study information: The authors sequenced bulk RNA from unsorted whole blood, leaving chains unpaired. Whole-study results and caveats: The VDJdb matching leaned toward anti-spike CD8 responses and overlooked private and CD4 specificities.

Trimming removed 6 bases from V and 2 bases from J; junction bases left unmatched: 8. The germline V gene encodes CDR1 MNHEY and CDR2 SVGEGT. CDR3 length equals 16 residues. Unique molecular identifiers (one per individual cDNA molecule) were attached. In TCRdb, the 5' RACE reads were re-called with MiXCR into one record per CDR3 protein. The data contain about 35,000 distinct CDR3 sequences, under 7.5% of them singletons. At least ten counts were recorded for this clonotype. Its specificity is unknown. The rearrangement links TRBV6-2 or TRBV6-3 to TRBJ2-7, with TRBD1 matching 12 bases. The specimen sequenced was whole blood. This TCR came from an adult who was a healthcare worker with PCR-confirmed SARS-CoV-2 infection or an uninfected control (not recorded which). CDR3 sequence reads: CASSRPGQGAPYEQYF. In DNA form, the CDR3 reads TGTGCCAGCAGCCGACCGGGACAGGGGGCTCCCTACGAGCAGTACTTC.